The source of this T cell receptor (beta chain) is a study of T-cell memory formation after mild COVID-19 (dated by TCRdb to the early 2020s). For the wider study: TCR sequence clusters from the two donors were largely donor specific. In two donors, T-cell clones that expanded and contracted after mild COVID-19 were tracked by sequencing TCRalpha and TCRbeta repertoires over time. Two young, previously healthy adult volunteers, one female and one male, were included in the cohort.

Ficoll-Paque density gradient centrifugation was the method used to isolate PBMCs. Broader findings and caveats from the paper: Clones that contracted from day 15 to 85 showed balanced CD4/CD8 phenotypes, whereas a second wave of clones that expanded from day 15 to 37 leaned towards CD4+. SARS-CoV-2 specificity was not confirmed for the second-wave clones peaking on day 37. Contracting CD4+ clones appeared mostly in the CM and EM memory subsets, whereas CD8+ clones were enriched in EMRA. The study included only a couple of mild cases, and larger cohorts that include severe cases with pre-infection samples were judged to be necessary. Some responding clones were detected in pre-infection memory, which suggested that pre-existing cross-reactive memory T cells had joined the SARS-CoV-2 response.

Via the germline V gene, CDR1 is KGHDR and CDR2 SFDVKD. Between the V and J ends, shortened by 5 bases and 0 bases respectively, the junction contains 10 bases. Spanning cysteine to phenylalanine, the CDR3 consists of 15 amino acids. Just the 45-base CDR3 DNA is kept, in frame starting at base 1. The run used an Illumina NovaSeq 6000. TCRalpha and TCRbeta cDNA libraries were constructed by 5'RACE with constant-segment primers, with sample barcodes and unique molecular identifiers being introduced. Trizol reagent was used to extract RNA from every sample. Amplification of the libraries took two PCR steps, and the second step added a second sample barcode plus Illumina TruSeq adapters. Sequencing of libraries was performed on an Illumina NovaSeq with 2 x 150 bp paired-end reads. On the study's bioinformatics: The reads were demultiplexed and collapsed into UMI-guided consensus sequences using migec v1.2.7. Using mixcr v2.1.11, UMI consensuses were aligned to TRA and TRB V and J templates and then assembled into clonotypes. Expanded or contracted clonotypes were those called significant by both edgeR and NoisET, with noise models trained on biological replicates. For edgeR calls, the thresholds were a false discovery rate-adjusted p below 0.01 and a log2 fold-change of 1. As an exploratory analysis of dynamics, max-normalized trajectories of the 1000 most abundant clonotypes were examined with PCA combined with hierarchical clustering. Separately sequenced CD4+ and CD8+ repertoires were used to assign the CD4 or CD8 phenotype of responding clones. TCRdb handled the public reads itself, with Q25 trimming in fastp and clone calling in MiXCR, and kept productive beta chains. Rows merge per CDR3 protein into single entries with the most common DNA and genes. The V and J calls shown here were made by TCRdb, not taken from the authors' results. This sample is represented by under 350,000 distinct CDR3 sequences; under 20% of them were singletons. The biggest ten clones account for more than 20% of the sample.

This clonotype was detected a few times. Its antigen target is currently unknown. No per-base quality is available; no much larger clone lies one base away. The chain was built from TRBV24-1 and TRBJ2-1; TRBD2 is perhaps the D gene, given 5 matching bases. This sequence originates from a man aged 18 to 29 who had mild COVID-19 (a few samples of this study predate the infection). The sample titles of this study are shuffled in the database, so cell type and time point are left out; the donor was told from shared clones. Sample: PBMCs or a T cell subset sorted from them (not recorded which). The encoded CDR3 is CATSGGRNSYNEQFF. The DNA sequence is given as TGTGCCACCAGTGGCGGGCGGAACTCCTACAATGAGCAGTTCTTC.